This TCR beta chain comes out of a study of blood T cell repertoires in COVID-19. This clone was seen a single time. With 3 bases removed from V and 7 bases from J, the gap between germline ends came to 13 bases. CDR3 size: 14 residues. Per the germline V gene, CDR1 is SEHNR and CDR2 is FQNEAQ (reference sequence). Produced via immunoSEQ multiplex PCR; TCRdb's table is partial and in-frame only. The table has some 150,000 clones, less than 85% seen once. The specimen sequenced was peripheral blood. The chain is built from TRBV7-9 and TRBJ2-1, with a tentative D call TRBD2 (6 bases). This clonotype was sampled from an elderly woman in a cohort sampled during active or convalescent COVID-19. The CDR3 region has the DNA TGTGCCAGCAGCTTGGCGGGACTTTCAAATGAGCAGTTCTTC. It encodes CASSLAGLSNEQFF. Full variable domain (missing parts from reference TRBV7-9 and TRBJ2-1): DTGVSQNPRHKITKRGQNVTFRCDPISEHNRLYWYRQTLGQGPEFLTYFQNEAQLEKSRLLSDRFSAERPKGSFSTLEIQRTEQGDSAMYLCASSLAGLSNEQFFGPGTRLTVL.